This T cell receptor (beta chain) was captured by sequencing in a study of T-cell memory formation after mild COVID-19. TCRdb called the 5' RACE reads again in MiXCR, with one record for every CDR3 protein. The table shows approximately 560,000 distinct CDR3 sequences, with 17% occurring only once. The CDR3 is 15 residues long. The V segment lost 1 base and the J segment 4 bases; nucleotides outside the gene matches: 5. Germline CDR1 reads SGHAT; CDR2 reads FQNNGV. Overall study results and limits: That cross-reactive memory joined was suggested by some responding clones appearing in pre-infection memory. Chiefly within CM and EM were the contracting CD4+ clones; CD8+ ones were within EMRA.

Regarding this clonotype: Its antigen is unknown.

The sequenced sample consisted of PBMCs or a T cell subset sorted from them (not recorded which). This sequence was found in an adult woman who had mild COVID-19 (a few samples of this study predate the infection). Cell type and time point are not known. This chain connects TRBV11-2 to TRBJ2-5; TRBD1 aligns across 8 bases. As DNA, the CDR3 is TGTGCCAGCAGCTTAGGTCCGACAGGGGTAGAGACCCAGTACTTC. As protein: CASSLGPTGVETQYF.